Presented here are 27 T cell receptor beta chains from one specimen sequenced in a study of technical replicates of blood from several donors. Method: immunoSEQ multiplex PCR; TCRdb's copy keeps in-frame clones and lacks some. The top ten hold 5% to 5.5% of the sample, which has about 63,000 clones, around 84% seen once. The sample taken for sequencing was PBMCs. All receptors derive from a human donor in good health. Some clones in this sample may be carry-over from other donors' samples.

The chain links TRBV30 to TRBJ1-6, with 7 bases that match TRBD1. V dropped 2 bases and J dropped 5; count of bases not matched to a gene: 3. The CDR3 has 14 residues. Germline V gene data show CDR1 as GTSNPN and CDR2 as SVGIG (reference sequence). In nucleotides, the CDR3 is TGTGCCTGGAGTTCAGGGGGGAATAATTCACCCCTCCACTTT. This sequence encodes CAWSSGGNNSPLHF. Based on the CDR3 plus reference TRBV30 and TRBJ1-6, the full variable domain is SQTIHQWPATLVQPVGSPLSLECTVEGTSNPNLYWYRQAAGRGLQLLFYSVGIGQISSEVPQNLSASRPQDRQFILSSKKLLLSDSGFYLCAWSSGGNNSPLHFGNGTRLTVT.

The chain employs TRBV9 and TRBJ2-7; D gene ambiguous. V gave up 2 bases and J gave up 2 bases, with 11 bases separating them. The CDR3 sequence is 14 residues long. Germline loops: CDR1 SGDLS, CDR2 YYNGEE. As DNA, the CDR3 is TGTGCCAGCAGCGTCGGAGTGGCCCCCTACGAGCAGTACTTC. It is translated as CASSVGVAPYEQYF.

The rearrangement links TRBV7-6 to TRBJ2-7, with 7 bases aligning to TRBD1. After removal of 0 bases from V and 5 bases from J, the junction contained 7 bases not matched to a gene. The CDR3 covers 15 residues. Germline CDR1 and CDR2: SGHVS and FNYEAQ. The CDR3 is CASSLASRDRNEQYF. In DNA form, the CDR3 reads TGTGCCAGCAGCTTAGCTAGCCGGGACAGAAACGAGCAGTACTTC.

The chain joins TRBV6-6 to TRBJ2-2; maybe TRBD1 (6 bases). Germline V gene data show CDR1 as MNHNY and CDR2 as SVGAGI (reference sequence). CDR3 length equals 15 residues. Between the trimmed V and J ends, which lost 2 bases and 4 bases, there was a span of 11 bases. Here the CDR3 DNA reads TGTGCCAGCAGTTACACTGAACAGGGCACCGGGGAGCTGTTTTTT. Translated: CASSYTEQGTGELFF.

J is TRBJ2-5 and V is TRBV9, with D possibly matching TRBD1 (5 bases). Trimming stripped 4 bases from V and 4 bases from J, with 17 bases between. Germline CDR1 and CDR2: SGDLS and YYNGEE. The CDR3 runs 15 residues. CDR3: CASSPRQTGSETQYF. The DNA of the CDR3 is TGTGCCAGCAGCCCCCGACAGACGGGCTCAGAGACCCAGTACTTC.

The chain uses TRBV25-1 and TRBJ2-3, with TRBD2 as a possible D gene (6 bases). The CDR3 runs 16 residues. The V and J ends lost 5 bases and 0 bases respectively, with 15 bases between them. CDR1 is MGHDK, CDR2 SYGVNS, per germline. The CDR3 sequence is CASSHRGVTSTDTQYF. CDR3 bases: TGTGCCAGCAGTCATCGCGGGGTTACTAGCACAGATACGCAGTATTTT.

The J gene is TRBJ1-1, the V gene TRBV4-3; 7 bases are shared with TRBD1. Germline V CDR1 and CDR2: LGHNA, YSLEER. J was trimmed by 4 bases and V by 4 bases; bases with no gene match: 6. This CDR3 contains 14 residues. The CDR3 DNA reads as TGCGCCAGCAGCCTCGCAGGGGGGACCACTGAAGCTTTCTTT. Translation gives CASSLAGGTTEAFF.

V is TRBV7-3 and J is TRBJ2-2; the match to TRBD2 covers 9 bases. Per the germline V gene, CDR1 is SGHTA and CDR2 is FQGTGA. The junction had 8 bases not matched to a gene; V was cut back by 2 bases and J by 4 bases. The CDR3 sequence is 17 residues long. In DNA, the CDR3 is TGTGCCAGCAGCTTACAGGGCGGGGGGGCTGTCACCGGGGAGCTGTTTTTT. This translates into CASSLQGGGAVTGELFF. The whole variable domain, filled in from reference TRBV7-3 and TRBJ2-2, reads GAGVSQTPSNKVTEKGKYVELRCDPISGHTALYWYRQSLGQGPEFLIYFQGTGAADDSGLPNDRFFAVRPEGSVSTLKIQRTERGDSAVYLCASSLQGGGAVTGELFFGEGSRLTVL.

CDR3: CASSSRPGTGLGETQYF. The CDR3 coding sequence is TGTGCCAGCAGCTCTCGTCCCGGGACAGGGTTGGGGGAGACCCAGTACTTC. The chain employs TRBV7-2 and TRBJ2-5; 9 bases are a match to TRBD1. V lost 4 bases to trimming and J lost 5 bases; unmatched junction nucleotides: 14. CDR3 length: 17 amino acids. Germline CDR1 is SGHTA and CDR2 is FQGNSA.

The V call is TRBV7-3, the J call TRBJ2-5, with D tentatively TRBD2 (5 bases). The CDR3 spans 13 residues. With 0 bases removed from V and 4 bases from J, the gap between germline ends came to 6 bases. Per germline, CDR1 SGHTA and CDR2 FQGTGA. CDR3 amino acids: CASSLTAGETQYF. In DNA form, the CDR3 reads TGTGCCAGCAGCTTAACGGCGGGAGAGACCCAGTACTTC.

The J gene is TRBJ1-3, the V gene TRBV5-1; no firm D call. The CDR3 is made up of 16 amino acids. The V and J ends lost 0 bases and 4 bases respectively, with 14 bases between them. The germline V gene has CDR1 SGHRS and CDR2 YFSETQ. The CDR3 nucleotides read TGCGCCAGCAGCTTGGTCTCTATAGATAACGGAAACACCATATATTTT. Translating it yields CASSLVSIDNGNTIYF.

V usage is TRBV4-2 and J usage is TRBJ2-7; 8 nucleotides match TRBD2. The CDR3 has 16 residues. Per germline, CDR1 LGHNA and CDR2 YNFKEQ. Trimming took 3 bases from V and 2 from J; bases not matched to a gene: 9. CDR3 sequence (DNA): TGTGCCAGCAGCCAGAGTTCAACGGGACTAGCCTACGAGCAGTACTTC. Translated, it gives CASSQSSTGLAYEQYF.

This clone was seen just once. J is TRBJ2-1 and V is TRBV11-1, with D possibly being TRBD2 (5 bases). Trimming removed 0 bases at V and 9 bases at J, with 12 bases between. The CDR3 extends over 14 amino acids. Germline loops: CDR1 SGHAT, CDR2 FQDESV (reference sequence). The CDR3 DNA reads as TGTGCCAGCAGCTTAGCGGCTAGCAAGACTGAGCAGTTCTTC. This encodes CASSLAASKTEQFF.

V and J are TRBV10-3 and TRBJ2-7; TRBD2 aligns across 10 bases. CDR3 length: 14 amino acids. Germline CDR1 and CDR2: ENHRY and SYGVKD. J was trimmed by 7 bases and V by 8 bases; bases with no gene match: 11. CDR3 amino acids: CAIRSSGGDREQYF. The CDR3 DNA follows: TGTGCCATCCGCTCTAGCGGGGGTGATAGGGAGCAGTACTTC.

The chain is built from TRBV19 and TRBJ2-2; 7 bases are a match to TRBD1. Trimming cost V 6 bases and J 4 bases; bases outside gene matches: 5. From germline, CDR1 is LNHDA and CDR2 SQIVND (reference sequence). The CDR3 runs to 14 residues. The CDR3 sequence: CASSPTGPTGELFF. The CDR3 bases are TGTGCCAGTAGCCCGACAGGGCCCACCGGGGAGCTGTTTTTT. Filled out from reference TRBV19 and TRBJ2-2, the complete variable domain reads DGGITQSPKYLFRKEGQNVTLSCEQNLNHDAMYWYRQDPGQGLRLIYYSQIVNDFQKGDIAEGYSVSREKKESFPLTVTSAQKNPTAFYLCASSPTGPTGELFFGEGSRLTVL.

CDR3 DNA: TGCAGCGTTGAAGTCAGAGCGGCCGGGGAGCTGTTTTTT. Translating gives CSVEVRAAGELFF. The chain is built from TRBV29-1 and TRBJ2-2; weak D call: TRBD2 (5 bases). The V and J ends lost 1 base and 6 bases respectively, with 9 bases between them. CDR1 and CDR2 (germline): SQVTM, ANQGSEA. The length of the CDR3 is 13 residues.

The J gene is TRBJ2-5, the V gene TRBV4-3, with 13 bases lining up with TRBD2. CDR3 length: 17 amino acids. From germline, CDR1 is LGHNA and CDR2 YSLEER. V lost 0 bases to trimming and J lost 4 bases; unmatched junction nucleotides: 5. The CDR3 spells CASSQESLAGGLETQYF. CDR3 bases: TGCGCCAGCAGCCAAGAATCACTAGCGGGAGGGTTAGAGACCCAGTACTTC.

V is TRBV11-2 and J is TRBJ2-7; a weak D match, TRBD2 (6 bases). V lost 4 bases and J lost 6, with 22 bases in between. CDR3 length: 16 amino acids. The germline CDR1 and CDR2 sequences are SGHAT and FQNNGV. This chain's CDR3 is CASSSEGTLILSEQYF. The CDR3, as DNA: TGTGCCAGCAGCTCCGAGGGGACTCTGATTTTAAGCGAGCAGTACTTC.

The V and J genes are TRBV6-6 and TRBJ2-5, with 11 bases identical to TRBD2. CDR3 length equals 15 residues. Unmatched junction bases numbered 3, after V lost 4 bases and J lost 2 bases. Germline lookup yields CDR1 MNHNY and CDR2 SVGAGI (reference sequence). The CDR3 protein is CASSFLAGGQETQYF. Here the CDR3 DNA reads TGTGCCAGCAGTTTCTTAGCGGGGGGGCAAGAGACCCAGTACTTC.

This chain links TRBV2 with TRBJ2-1, with 7 positions matching TRBD2. This CDR3 comprises 12 residues. Germline V gene data show CDR1 as SNHLY and CDR2 as FYNNEI. V dropped 3 bases and J dropped 14; count of bases not matched to a gene: 7. The CDR3 nucleotides are TGTGCCAGCAGTGAGGGGGGGAGGTTTAAGTTCTTC. As protein: CASSEGGRFKFF.

The chain has TRBV5-1 and TRBJ1-5; no reliable D call. CDR1 and CDR2 from the germline V gene are SGHRS and YFSETQ. V gave up 4 bases and J gave up 0 bases, with 14 bases separating them. The CDR3 sequence is 16 residues long. DNA for the CDR3: TGCGCCAGCAGCGGCAGAGCGAGATATAGCAATCAGCCCCAGCATTTT. As protein: CASSGRARYSNQPQHF.

A word on this clone: A much bigger clone sits one base away, suggesting this may be a read error. Other DNA sequences of this sample code for an identical CDR3. The chain joins TRBV27 to TRBJ2-7, with TRBD2 identical over 14 bases. V trimming: 9 bases; J trimming: 5 bases; junction bases outside the gene matches: 3. Germline V CDR1 and CDR2: MNHEY, SMNVEV (reference sequence). This CDR3 spans 13 amino acids. The CDR3 region is CASGTSGSNEQYF. CDR3 nucleotide sequence: TGTGCCAGTGGGACTAGCGGGAGCAACGAGCAGTACTTC.

J is TRBJ2-1 and V is TRBV5-5; 9 bases align to TRBD1. J gave up 8 bases and V 4 bases, and 10 bases lay outside the gene matches. CDR1 and CDR2 from the germline V gene are SGHKS and YYEKEE (reference sequence). The CDR3 sequence is 15 residues long. The CDR3 reads CASSPPDRGWDEQFF. The CDR3 nucleotides are TGTGCCAGCAGCCCGCCGGACAGGGGTTGGGATGAGCAGTTCTTC.

The genes are TRBV9 and TRBJ1-6; D possibly corresponds to TRBD1 (6 bases). Per the germline V gene, CDR1 is SGDLS and CDR2 is YYNGEE. The CDR3 sequence is 15 residues long. The germline V and J ends were trimmed by 3 bases and 7 bases, with 14 bases remaining between them. Here the CDR3 DNA reads TGTGCCAGCAGCGATTACAGGGATGGGAATTCACCCCTCCACTTT. The encoded protein is CASSDYRDGNSPLHF.

This clone was counted a single time. The V and J genes are TRBV29-1 and TRBJ2-3, with 7 bases lining up with TRBD1. The CDR3 runs to 14 residues. After removal of 7 bases from V and 0 bases from J, the junction contained 7 bases not matched to a gene. Germline V gene data show CDR1 as SQVTM and CDR2 as ANQGSEA. CDR3 sequence (DNA): TGCAGCGGCCTCCGGGACAGTAGCACAGATACGCAGTATTTT. Residues: CSGLRDSSTDTQYF.

This clone appeared a few times. The chain has TRBV19 and TRBJ2-1; 9 bases match TRBD2. Germline V CDR1 and CDR2: LNHDA, SQIVND (reference sequence). CDR3 length: 13 residues. The ends lost 5 bases at V and 10 bases at J; junction bases unmatched: 6. This CDR3 reads CASSWREGSEQFF. CDR3 coding DNA: TGTGCCAGTAGTTGGCGGGAGGGTAGCGAGCAGTTCTTC.

This clone was seen just once. This rearrangement joins TRBV4-3 to TRBJ2-3, with D maybe TRBD2 (5 bases). The germline CDR1 and CDR2 sequences are LGHNA and YSLEER. The CDR3 is 13 amino acids. V gave up 4 bases and J gave up 4 bases, with 9 bases separating them. For the CDR3, the DNA is TGCGCCAGCAGCCGCGGGTTTTCAGATACGCAGTATTTT. This codes for CASSRGFSDTQYF.